Below, 6 T cell receptor beta chains from the same sample are listed, as sequenced in a study of cytomegalovirus exposure and HLA in healthy donors (dated by TCRdb to the late 2010s). To prepare the library, the immunoSEQ multiplex PCR assay was applied. Not all clones reach the TCRdb copy of this immuneACCESS table, which keeps in-frame sequences only. Checked studies attribute under half of the gap to unresolved V genes and leave the rest unexplained. The sample contains about 43,000 clones, approximately 90% of them found a single time. The ten largest account for 5% to 6% of the sample. The specimen was PBMCs. The receptor source for this set is a man in his late teens or twenties in good health and CMV-seronegative.

In its sample, this clone was seen a few times. The chain links TRBV27 to TRBJ2-7, with 9 bases aligning to TRBD2. Germline V lookup: CDR1 MNHEY, CDR2 SMNVEV (reference sequence). The CDR3 extends over 15 amino acids. With V trimmed by 3 bases and J by 2 bases, 5 bases remained unmatched. CDR3 residues: CASSLGRGGAYEQYF. CDR3 coding DNA: TGTGCCAGCAGTTTGGGGCGGGGGGGGGCCTACGAGCAGTACTTC.

The chain employs TRBV12-5 and TRBJ1-5; D remains unclear. CDR3 size: 16 residues. The germline CDR1 and CDR2 sequences are LGHNT and FRNRAP. Trimming took off 3 bases at V and 2 bases at J, with 14 bases between the two ends. The CDR3 DNA reads as TGTGCTAGTGGTTTCGATAAAGGCGGGGGCAATCAGCCCCAGCATTTT. It codes for CASGFDKGGGNQPQHF.

The chain combines TRBV7-2 with TRBJ2-7, with D perhaps matching TRBD1 (6 bases). The germline V gene encodes CDR1 SGHTA and CDR2 FQGNSA. The CDR3 covers 15 residues. Trimming took 0 bases from V and 0 from J, leaving 9 bases between them. The CDR3: CASSLAPQGSYEQYF. The CDR3 bases are TGTGCCAGCAGCTTAGCACCACAGGGCTCCTACGAGCAGTACTTC.

The chain recombines TRBV27 with TRBJ2-5, with TRBD1 matching 12 bases. The CDR3 length is 14 residues. Germline V gene sequence: CDR1 MNHEY, CDR2 SMNVEV (reference sequence). With 5 bases clipped from V and 5 bases from J, the junction kept 3 bases outside the gene matches. The CDR3: CASSPGQGAETQYF. The CDR3 DNA follows: TGTGCCAGCAGTCCGGGACAGGGGGCTGAGACCCAGTACTTC.

This sequence joins TRBV4-2 and TRBJ2-7, with 13 positions matching TRBD2. Unmatched junction bases numbered 1, after V lost 5 bases and J lost 0 bases. Germline V gives CDR1 LGHNA, CDR2 YNFKEQ. The CDR3 runs to 15 residues. The DNA for the CDR3 is TGTGCCAGCAGCAGGACTAGCGGGGGCTCCTACGAGCAGTACTTC. This encodes CASSRTSGGSYEQYF.

This clone appeared once. The CDR3 region is CASSARNTDTQYF. The CDR3 bases are TGTGCCAGCAGTGCTAGGAACACAGATACGCAGTATTTT. The chain recombines TRBV6-1 with TRBJ2-3; the D is unclear. V lost 4 bases to trimming and J lost 2 bases, with 7 bases between them. This CDR3 region has 13 residues. Germline V CDR1 and CDR2: MNHNS, SASEGT.